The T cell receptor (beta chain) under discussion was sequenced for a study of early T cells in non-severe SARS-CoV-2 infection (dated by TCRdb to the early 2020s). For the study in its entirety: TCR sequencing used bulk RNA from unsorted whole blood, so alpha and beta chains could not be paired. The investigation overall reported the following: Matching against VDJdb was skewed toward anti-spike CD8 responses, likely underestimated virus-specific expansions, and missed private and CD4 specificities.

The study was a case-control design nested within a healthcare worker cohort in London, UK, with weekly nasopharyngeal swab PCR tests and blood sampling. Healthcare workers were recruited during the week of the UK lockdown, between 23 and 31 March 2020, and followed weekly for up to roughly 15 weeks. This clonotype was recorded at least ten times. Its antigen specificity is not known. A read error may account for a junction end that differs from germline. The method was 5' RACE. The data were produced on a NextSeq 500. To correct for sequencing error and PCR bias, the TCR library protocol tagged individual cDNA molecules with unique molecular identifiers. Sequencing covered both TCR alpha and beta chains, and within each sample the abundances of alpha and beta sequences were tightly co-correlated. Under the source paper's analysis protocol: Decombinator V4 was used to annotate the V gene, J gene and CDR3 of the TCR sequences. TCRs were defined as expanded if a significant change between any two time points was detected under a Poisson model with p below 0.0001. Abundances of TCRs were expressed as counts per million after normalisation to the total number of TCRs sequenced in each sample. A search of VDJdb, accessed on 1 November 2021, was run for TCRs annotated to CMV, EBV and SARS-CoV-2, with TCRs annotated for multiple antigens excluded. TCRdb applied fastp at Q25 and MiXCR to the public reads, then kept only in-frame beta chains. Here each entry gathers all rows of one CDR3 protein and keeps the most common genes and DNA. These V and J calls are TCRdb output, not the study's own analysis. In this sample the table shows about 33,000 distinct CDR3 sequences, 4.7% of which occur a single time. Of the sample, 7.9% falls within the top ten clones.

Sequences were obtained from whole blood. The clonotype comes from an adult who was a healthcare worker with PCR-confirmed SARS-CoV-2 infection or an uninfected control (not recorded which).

The DNA reads TGTGCCAGCTCCCCACCGGGACAGCAAGAGACCCAGTACTTC. It translates as CASSPPGQQETQYF. Recombination connected TRBV18 to TRBJ2-5; 7 bases in between match TRBD1. The CDR3 starts with the cysteine, ends with the phenylalanine, and has 14 residues. CDR3 DNA only is kept here, 42 bases in frame from base 1. The CDR1 and CDR2 encoded by the germline V gene are KGHSH and LQKENI.